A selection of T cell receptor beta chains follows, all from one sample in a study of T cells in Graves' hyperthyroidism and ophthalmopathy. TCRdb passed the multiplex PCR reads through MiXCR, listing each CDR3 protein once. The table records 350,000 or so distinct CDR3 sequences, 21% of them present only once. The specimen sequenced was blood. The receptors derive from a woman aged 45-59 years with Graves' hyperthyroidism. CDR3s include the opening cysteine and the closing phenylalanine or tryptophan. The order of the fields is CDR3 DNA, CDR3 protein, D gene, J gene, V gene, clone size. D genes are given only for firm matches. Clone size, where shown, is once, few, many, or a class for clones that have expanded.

TGCAGTGGGAGGTCTGGGAAGGATGAAAAACTGTTTTTT | CSGRSGKDEKLFF | . | TRBJ1-4 | TRBV20-1 | few
TGTGCCTGCGAATTGGAAGTTGGGGCCAACGTCCTGACTTTC | CACELEVGANVLTF | . | TRBJ2-6 | TRBV30 | .
TGTGCCAGCAGTTTAGGCGGACAGGGATACAATGAGCAGTTCTTC | CASSLGGQGYNEQFF | TRBD1 | TRBJ2-1 | TRBV12-3/TRBV12-4 | many
TGTGCCAGCAGCCAAGACCCCGGCCGGTTGGGCACCGGGGAGCTGTTTTTT | CASSQDPGRLGTGELFF | . | TRBJ2-2 | TRBV3-1 | .
TGTGCCAGCAGCCAAGTTAAGGATCAGCCCCAGCATTTT | CASSQVKDQPQHF | . | TRBJ1-5 | TRBV3-1 | .
TGTGCCAGCAGTGAACAGAGGGGAGAAAAACTGTTTTTT | CASSEQRGEKLFF | . | TRBJ1-4 | TRBV6-4 | .
TGTGCCAGCAGCTACTTGACAGGGACAGATACGCAGTATTTT | CASSYLTGTDTQYF | TRBD1 | TRBJ2-3 | TRBV2 | many
TGCAGTGCAGAGGGGCGGACTAGCGGGGATACGCAGTATTTT | CSAEGRTSGDTQYF | TRBD2 | TRBJ2-3 | TRBV20-1 | .
TGTGCCTGGATTGGACAGGCAAACACTGAAGCTTTCTTT | CAWIGQANTEAFF | TRBD1 | TRBJ1-1 | TRBV30 | many
TGTGCCAGCAGTCAAGGACAGGGGGTCTATGGCTACACCTTC | CASSQGQGVYGYTF | TRBD1 | TRBJ1-2 | TRBV6-1 | .
TGCGCCAGCAGTGAGTCCCAGGGGCCAACTAATGAAAAACTGTTTTTT | CASSESQGPTNEKLFF | . | TRBJ1-4 | TRBV10-2 | .
TGTGCCAGCAGCCAAGGATCCGGGACAGGCAAATATGGCTACACCTTC | CASSQGSGTGKYGYTF | TRBD1 | TRBJ1-2 | TRBV4-2 | once
TGTGCCAGCAGTTTTATTCGGCGGGGGGGCGGTTCGACAGATACGCAGTATTTT | CASSFIRRGGGSTDTQYF | TRBD2 | TRBJ2-3 | TRBV12-3/TRBV12-4 | few
TGTGCCAGCAGTGCCCCAGCGTTACGGACAGGGGCCTACGAGCAGTACTTC | CASSAPALRTGAYEQYF | TRBD1 | TRBJ2-7 | TRBV2 | many
TGTGCCAGCAGCGTTTATCGAGCAGATACGCAGTATTTT | CASSVYRADTQYF | . | TRBJ2-3 | TRBV11-2 | many
TGTGCCAGCAGTCCCCACCTCGCGACGTTGGAAGCTTTCTTT | CASSPHLATLEAFF | . | TRBJ1-1 | TRBV28 | .
TGTGCCAGCAGCAACCCTAGCGGGAGGGCGAACGAGCAGTACTTC | CASSNPSGRANEQYF | TRBD2 | TRBJ2-7 | TRBV28 | many
TGTGCCAGCAGCCAAGTTCTCCAGGGGTATGGCTACACCTTC | CASSQVLQGYGYTF | . | TRBJ1-2 | TRBV4-2 | .
TGTGCCACCAGCAGAGGCCCCTCAAAGGTATCCTACGAGCAGTACTTC | CATSRGPSKVSYEQYF | . | TRBJ2-7 | TRBV15 | many
TGTGCCAGCAGGCCTACTGGGCGTCCGAACACCGGGGAGCTGTCTTTT | CASRPTGRPNTGELSF | . | TRBJ2-2 | TRBV11-3 | few
TGTGCCAGCAGCCACCCGGGAGTGGAGACCCAGTACTTC | CASSHPGVETQYF | . | TRBJ2-5 | TRBV7-8 | .
TGCAGTGCTAGAGATTTAGGAAGGGGTGATGGCTACACCTTC | CSARDLGRGDGYTF | . | TRBJ1-2 | TRBV20-1 | many
TGTGCCAGCAGTTTAAGGGGCCCCCTTCTCAAGGAGCAGTTCTTC | CASSLRGPLLKEQFF | . | TRBJ2-1 | TRBV28 | many
TGCGCCAGGTCGGATCCTAGCTCCTACGAGCAGTACTTC | CARSDPSSYEQYF | . | TRBJ2-7 | TRBV5-1 | many
TGTGCCAGTAGTATATTCGACGGAGGGAACACTGAAGCTTTCTTT | CASSIFDGGNTEAFF | . | TRBJ1-1 | TRBV19 | few
TGCGCCAGCAGTCCAGCGGGGAACAATGAGCAGTTCTTC | CASSPAGNNEQFF | TRBD2 | TRBJ2-1 | TRBV10-1 | many
TGCGCCAGCAGCGCAGACAACAGGGGTGCCTATGGCTACACCTTC | CASSADNRGAYGYTF | TRBD1 | TRBJ1-2 | TRBV5-1 | .
TGCGGTGCTAGAGGACAGGGAGAGGTCTACGAGCAGTACTTC | CGARGQGEVYEQYF | TRBD1 | TRBJ2-7 | TRBV20-1 | few
TGTGCCAGCAGAGAACGGACAGGGGGATTAGAGACCCAGTACTTC | CASRERTGGLETQYF | TRBD1 | TRBJ2-5 | TRBV2 | .
TGTGCCAGCAGTTTCGGACAGGTCAATCAGCCCCAGCATTTT | CASSFGQVNQPQHF | TRBD1 | TRBJ1-5 | TRBV28 | many
TGCGCCAGCAGCCAGGACCTAGCGGGAGTTAAGAATGAGCAGTTCTTC | CASSQDLAGVKNEQFF | TRBD2 | TRBJ2-1 | TRBV4-1 | .
TGTGCCAGCAGCTTAGTGGGGTACGAGCAGTACTTC | CASSLVGYEQYF | . | TRBJ2-7 | TRBV7-9 | many
TGCAGTGCTAGAGGGACAGGGAGGGAAGGATCCAAAAACATTCAGTACTTC | CSARGTGREGSKNIQYF | . | TRBJ2-4 | TRBV20-1 | few
TGTGCCAGCAGCCCCCGGGCCGGGACTAGCGGCAGAAATGAGCAGTTCTTC | CASSPRAGTSGRNEQFF | TRBD2 | TRBJ2-1 | TRBV7-9 | .
TGCAGTGCTAGAGAGGCACCCCCTTTAATCGGAAAACTGTTTTTT | CSAREAPPLIGKLFF | . | TRBJ1-4 | TRBV20-1 | few
TGTGCCAGCAGTTATGGCACTGAAGCTTTCTTT | CASSYGTEAFF | . | TRBJ1-1 | TRBV12-3/TRBV12-4 | many